The text below deals with one TCR beta chain. Its antigen remains undetermined. No much larger clonotype is one base removed from it; base qualities were not supplied. The entire isolated RNA was reverse transcribed using the High Capacity cDNA Reverse Transcription Kit, and thus expressed TCRB transcripts were sequenced. Deep immunoSEQ sequencing was performed on naive, central memory and regulatory T cell samples, with an average of roughly 3.6 million total reads per sample. Sorted cells were lysed in RLT buffer, and RNA was extracted using DNase-treated RNeasy Micro or Mini kits according to cell number. Each cell subset was processed on its own to prevent cross-contamination, while patient and healthy donor samples were processed together. TCRB sequences were amplified from cDNA with the immunoSEQ multiplex PCR, producing 87-bp fragments spanning the CDR3 region. Sequencing of the amplicons was done on the Illumina HiSeq platform. As for how the authors treated the data: Synthetic template baselines were used to correct PCR bias computationally, reads within Hamming distance 2 were collapsed together, and singletons that could not be merged were discarded. By aligning reads against IMGT, V, D and J genes, CDR3 length, and insertions or deletions at six rearrangement sites were assigned. Within each subset, clonotype counts were normalized to sorted cell number, after which true diversity and Gini coefficients were computed with the tcR R package. Repertoire sharing was quantified using the overlap coefficient calculated on TCRB nucleotide sequences. Out-of-frame TCRB sequences from naive cells were analyzed to stand in for the pre-selection repertoire. Not all clones reach the TCRdb copy of this immuneACCESS table, which keeps in-frame sequences only. Checked studies attribute under half of the gap to unresolved V genes and leave the rest unexplained. The V and J calls and the clone size are those of that table, but D and trimming were determined from the DNA. A total of some 230,000 clones appear in this sample, about 9.3% of them only once. Jointly, the top ten make up 0.03% to 0.04% of the sample.

The data were obtained in a study of beta chain features in type 1 diabetes (dated by TCRdb to the late 2010s). About the study as a whole: No differences in mean age, gender distribution, total cell number or subset yield were found between patients and healthy donors. Regulatory and stem cell-like memory subsets were isolated from only 8 patients and about eight healthy donors, whereas naive and central memory subsets came from all 30 or so donors. The study compared TCRB repertoires of sorted circulating CD4+ T cell subsets between recently diagnosed type 1 diabetes patients and matched healthy donors. Across all samples, approximately 100 million sorted cells were examined, and cell number per subset correlated strongly with RNA yield. Results the study describes overall, beyond this receptor: Shorter templates might have been favored by PCR, but patient and control samples were amplified and corrected together, so both groups would have been affected equally by any skew. Naive, central memory and regulatory TCRB repertoires appeared more similar among patients than among healthy donors. Because small numbers of individuals were included in the HLA sub-analyses, any influence of HLA type on TCRB rearrangement was left unresolved. Because cDNA rather than genomic DNA was sequenced, highly expressing activated cells could have been over-represented, although no difference in activation and CD3 levels was found between groups. Patients with type 1 diabetes made fewer insertions and deleted more nucleotides at VDJ recombination sites, implying thymic rearrangement abnormalities. Type 1 diabetes patients showed a moderate but significant shortening of TCRB CDR3 length in all four CD4+ subsets.

The CDR3, cysteine through phenylalanine, is 11 amino acids long. The entry retains the CDR3 DNA only, 33 bases that are in frame from base 1. Based on the germline V gene, the CDR1 and CDR2 sequences are SNHLY and FYNNEI. V lost 6 bases and J lost 8 bases; the stretch between them is 10 bases long. A single peripheral blood draw of around 0.11 L on average was collected from each donor into heparinised tubes. Using a panel that included CD45RO, CCR7, CD25, CD127, CD95 and CD27, naive, central memory, regulatory and stem cell-like memory CD4+ T cells were sorted on a BD FACSAria II. Purity was above 98% for every sorted population. PBMCs were separated immediately by Lymphoprep density gradient centrifugation and were stained directly, without being cultured. So that batch effects would be minimized, each experiment stained and sorted samples in pairs, pairing one healthy donor with one patient.

Sequencing input: naive CD4+ T cells from blood. Read against the paper, the sample's cell subset or site label means: true naive CD4+ T cells. Recombination linked TRBV2 to TRBJ1-2, with TRBD1 as a weak D call on 6 bases. This receptor was obtained from a young woman in good health. This receptor carries the CDR3 CASREQGGYTF. The nucleotide sequence is TGTGCCAGCAGAGAACAGGGAGGCTACACCTTC.